What follows describes a single T cell receptor (beta chain). Its antigen is unknown. These donors were members of the roughly 120-subject validation cohort, a group separate from the roughly 670-subject first cohort. Here immunoSEQ multiplex PCR was the method, and the copy in TCRdb shows in-frame clones only, minus some. Among 70,000 to 75,000 clones, 94% were seen once, and the ten largest hold 3% to 3.5%. This record comes from a study of cytomegalovirus exposure and HLA in healthy donors. Overall study: The same platform was used for the 90 to 150 validation repertoires as for the approximately 720 first-cohort repertoires, as reported in a later analysis.

The CDR3 runs to 14 residues. CDR1 and CDR2 from the germline V gene are SGHNT and YYREEE (reference sequence). The ends lost 4 bases at V and 3 bases at J; junction bases unmatched: 3. Study-level results: Rarity marked most TCR sequences, yet some public TCRs occurred in many donors.

Material: PBMCs. The TCR comes from a woman between 18 and 29 years old in good health and CMV-seropositive. V and J are TRBV5-4 and TRBJ2-7, with 11 bases aligning to TRBD1. In DNA, the CDR3 is TGTGCCAGCAGCGCCGGGACAGGGGGCTACGAGCAGTACTTC. Amino acids: CASSAGTGGYEQYF.